The TCR beta chain described here comes from a study of early T cells in non-severe SARS-CoV-2 infection. Across the whole study: Bulk RNA from unsorted whole blood was sequenced; chains were unpaired. Points from the study as a whole: The study's VDJdb matching favored anti-spike CD8 responses and missed private and CD4 specificities.

This clonotype was observed at least ten times. Its cognate antigen is unknown. Individual cDNA molecules received unique molecular identifiers during library preparation. TCRdb analysed the 5' RACE reads with MiXCR anew, one entry per CDR3 protein. The sample contains tens of thousands of distinct CDR3 sequences, over 9.5% of which appear only once. Source material: whole blood. The receptor's source is an adult who was a healthcare worker with PCR-confirmed SARS-CoV-2 infection or an uninfected control (not recorded which).

The CDR3 nucleotides read TGTGCCAGCAGCCCAGCCCTGTGGGGGGTCTCCTACGAGCAGTACTTC. It translates to CASSPALWGVSYEQYF. This sequence joins TRBV6-2 or TRBV6-3 and TRBJ2-7; D perhaps matches TRBD2 (6 bases). Trimming stripped 6 bases from V and 0 bases from J, with 18 bases between. This CDR3 comprises 16 residues. Germline V gives CDR1 MNHEY, CDR2 SVGEGT.